Below, 26 T cell receptor beta chains from the same sample are listed, as sequenced in a study of shared clonotypes between healthy human individuals (dated by TCRdb to the early 2020s). CD8 naive samples consisted of CD45RO-negative cells that were positively selected for CCR7, yielding a CD45RA+CCR7+ population without TemRA cells. Receptor amplification or capture employed the immunoSEQ multiplex PCR assay. The table comes from immuneACCESS by way of TCRdb, which keeps in-frame sequences with V and J called. Part of the clones is missing from these tables; in studies checked, under half for an unresolved V gene and the rest for unknown reasons. This sample has about 2 million clones in its table, and over 85% of those were observed once. The ten most abundant clones make up approximately 1.2% of the sample. The sample taken for sequencing was naive CD8+ T cells sorted from blood. The cell subset or site label for this specimen denotes: CD45RA+CCR7+. These receptors were taken from a man aged 18 to 29 in good health.

The chain uses TRBV7-6 and TRBJ2-7; D perhaps matches TRBD2 (5 bases). In germline, CDR1 is SGHVS, CDR2 FNYEAQ. The CDR3 totals 15 residues. V was shortened by 6 bases and J by 2 bases, with 17 bases between the two germline ends. CDR3 nucleotides: TGTGCCAGCAGTCAGGCCCAACTAGTGCCCTACGAGCAGTACTTC. Amino acid sequence: CASSQAQLVPYEQYF.

Note on this clone: The identical CDR3 is also encoded by other nucleotide sequences in the sample. The chain employs TRBV7-9 and TRBJ2-7, with D possibly matching TRBD2 (5 bases). Germline CDR1 is SEHNR and CDR2 is FQNEAQ (reference sequence). The CDR3 runs to 12 residues. Between the trimmed V and J ends, which lost 5 bases and 3 bases, there was a span of 8 bases. The CDR3 DNA reads TGTGCCAGCAGCCCAGGAGGCTACGAGCAGTACTTC. It translates to CASSPGGYEQYF.

The J gene is TRBJ2-1, the V gene TRBV6-6, with D possibly matching TRBD1 (5 bases). Trimming shortened V by 2 bases and J by 4 bases, and 6 bases separated the two germline ends. There are 13 residues in the CDR3. CDR1 MNHNY and CDR2 SVGAGI come from the germline V gene (reference sequence). CDR3: CASSYDRYNEQFF. Here the CDR3 DNA reads TGTGCCAGCAGTTACGACAGATACAATGAGCAGTTCTTC.

This chain links TRBV10-2 with TRBJ1-4; TRBD1 matches at 7 bases. The germline CDR1 and CDR2 sequences are WSHSY and SAAADI. Unmatched junction bases numbered 11, after V lost 6 bases and J lost 7 bases. The CDR3 length is 15 residues. The CDR3 loop reads CASSPRQGMLEKLFF. The CDR3 DNA follows: TGCGCCAGCAGCCCCCGACAGGGAATGCTTGAAAAACTGTTTTTT.

The genes are TRBV18 and TRBJ1-4, with D perhaps TRBD1 (6 bases). Per the germline V gene, CDR1 is KGHSH and CDR2 is LQKENI. This CDR3 comprises 15 residues. V lost 3 bases to trimming and J lost 4 bases, with 12 bases between them. The CDR3 DNA reads TGTGCCAGCTCACCTTCCGGACAGTATAATGAAAAACTGTTTTTT. Translation gives CASSPSGQYNEKLFF.

The chain recombines TRBV6-6 with TRBJ2-5, with 9 nucleotides matching TRBD1. This CDR3 has 14 amino acids. Germline V gene data show CDR1 as MNHNY and CDR2 as SVGAGI (reference sequence). J was trimmed by 5 bases and V by 5 bases; bases with no gene match: 6. CDR3 residues: CASSAQGAVETQYF. In nucleotides, the CDR3 is TGTGCCAGCAGTGCACAGGGGGCTGTGGAGACCCAGTACTTC.

A word on this clone: This sample also contains other DNA sequences that code for the same CDR3. The chain is built from TRBV9 and TRBJ2-2; possibly TRBD1 for D (5 bases). This CDR3 comprises 13 residues. The V gene lost 1 base and the J gene lost 6 bases, with 7 bases spanning the gap. CDR1 SGDLS and CDR2 YYNGEE come from the germline V gene. CDR3 sequence: CASSVSGSGELFF. DNA of the CDR3: TGTGCCAGCAGCGTATCAGGGTCCGGGGAGCTGTTTTTT.

This chain connects TRBV11-2 to TRBJ2-3, with 10 nucleotides matching TRBD2. CDR3 length: 18 amino acids. V lost 4 bases, J lost 2 bases, and 12 bases stayed unmatched. Germline V gene sequence: CDR1 SGHAT, CDR2 FQNNGV. The CDR3 DNA is TGTGCCAGCAGCTCCCGGACTAGCGGCGGACCCCACACAGATACGCAGTATTTT. It specifies CASSSRTSGGPHTDTQYF. The full variable domain, in which reference TRBV11-2 and TRBJ2-3 provide the parts outside the CDR3, is EAGVAQSPRYKIIEKRQSVAFWCNPISGHATLYWYQQILGQGPKLLIQFQNNGVVDDSQLPKDRFSAERLKGVDSTLKIQPAKLEDSAVYLCASSSRTSGGPHTDTQYFGPGTRLTVL.

The gene calls are TRBV13 and TRBJ2-7; 10 positions agree with TRBD1. Trimming cost V 5 bases and J 4 bases; bases outside gene matches: 11. In germline, CDR1 is PRHDT, CDR2 FYEKMQ (reference sequence). The CDR3 sequence is 16 residues long. In DNA, the CDR3 is TGTGCCAGCAGCGGATCCGGGACAGGGGATCATTACGAGCAGTACTTC. Translation: CASSGSGTGDHYEQYF.

This chain joins TRBV1 and TRBJ2-3; the D call in the table, TRBD2, was not verified against the DNA. TRBV1 has pseudogene status. CDR3 length: 18 amino acids. CDR3 DNA: TGCACCAGCAGCCAAGGGCCTTCCGGACTAGCGCCCACAGATACGCAGTATTTT. It encodes CTSSQGPSGLAPTDTQYF.

Here the CDR3 reads CASSGQYGYTF. As DNA, the CDR3 is TGTGCCAGCAGCGGACAGTATGGCTACACCTTC. V is TRBV9 and J is TRBJ1-2; TRBD1 is a possible D gene (5 bases). Between the trimmed V and J ends, which lost 3 bases and 5 bases, there was a span of 5 bases. CDR1 is SGDLS, CDR2 YYNGEE, per germline. This CDR3 is 11 amino acids long.

Details on this clone: Other DNA sequences within the sample encode an identical CDR3. The genes are TRBV28 and TRBJ2-7; TRBD1 aligns across 12 bases. V lost 2 bases and J lost 5; bases outside the gene matches: 4. CDR1 and CDR2 (germline): MDHEN, SYDVKM. The CDR3 sequence is 15 residues long. DNA of the CDR3: TGTGCCAGCAGTTTAGGGACAGGGGGCGCGGACGAGCAGTACTTC. This translates into CASSLGTGGADEQYF.

As for this clone: At the DNA level, this CDR3 is encoded by other sequences in the same sample as well. The V gene is TRBV6-5, the J gene TRBJ2-1; 9 bases map to TRBD2. In germline, CDR1 is MNHEY, CDR2 SVGAGI. The CDR3 totals 16 residues. V lost 0 bases to trimming and J lost 4 bases; unmatched junction nucleotides: 4. CDR3 region: CASSYSLAGGYNEQFF. CDR3 DNA sequence: TGTGCCAGCAGTTACTCTTTGGCGGGGGGGTACAATGAGCAGTTCTTC.

The rearrangement joins TRBV6-5 to TRBJ1-1; no clear D gene. Germline V gene data show CDR1 as MNHEY and CDR2 as SVGAGI. The V and J ends lost 10 bases and 4 bases respectively, with 13 bases between them. The CDR3 loop spans 12 amino acids. The CDR3 sequence is CATLLGSTEAFF. CDR3 in DNA: TGTGCCACTCTTCTTGGGAGCACTGAAGCTTTCTTT.

This rearrangement joins TRBV14 to TRBJ2-1; tentatively, D is TRBD2 (6 bases). V lost 0 bases, J lost 9 bases, and 12 bases lay in between. The germline CDR1 and CDR2 sequences are SGHDN and FVKESK. The CDR3 sequence is 14 residues long. CDR3: CASSQESGGIEQFF. The CDR3 DNA follows: TGTGCCAGCAGCCAAGAATCTGGGGGGATTGAGCAGTTCTTC.

V usage is TRBV9 and J usage is TRBJ1-1, with 7 bases aligning to TRBD1. This CDR3 region has 16 residues. The germline V gene encodes CDR1 SGDLS and CDR2 YYNGEE. With 4 bases clipped from V and 5 bases from J, the junction kept 14 bases outside the gene matches. CDR3 bases: TGTGCCAGCAGCTCCACAGGGGCTGGGTCGGGGACTGAAGCTTTCTTT. This translates into CASSSTGAGSGTEAFF.

The chain links TRBV27 to TRBJ2-7; either TRBD1 or TRBD2 may supply D (5 bases each). Trimming took off 2 bases at V and 5 bases at J, with 10 bases between the two ends. CDR1 and CDR2 (germline): MNHEY, SMNVEV (reference sequence). CDR3 length: 13 residues. The CDR3 spells CASSLVRGDEQYF. CDR3 nucleotide sequence: TGTGCCAGCAGTTTAGTGAGAGGGGACGAGCAGTACTTC.

This clone was seen a single time. The chain is built from TRBV9 and TRBJ2-5; 10 bases agree with TRBD2. Germline V gives CDR1 SGDLS, CDR2 YYNGEE. CDR3 length equals 17 residues. The ends lost 4 bases at V and 0 bases at J; junction bases unmatched: 9. CDR3 in amino acids: CASSNPLAGGHQETQYF. For the CDR3, the DNA is TGTGCCAGCAGCAACCCTTTAGCGGGGGGCCACCAAGAGACCCAGTACTTC.

This clone has only one observation. This sequence joins TRBV13 and TRBJ2-7; TRBD1 might be the D (5 bases). CDR1 and CDR2 (germline): PRHDT, FYEKMQ (reference sequence). This CDR3 has 15 residues. Trimming pared 0 bases from V and 4 bases from J, leaving 13 bases between. The CDR3 coding sequence is TGTGCCAGCAGCTTAGGGCAACCTGGGGCTTACGAGCAGTACTTC. It is translated as CASSLGQPGAYEQYF.

V is TRBV4-1 and J is TRBJ1-1; D is perhaps TRBD1 (5 bases). V lost 1 base to trimming and J lost 11 bases, with 17 bases between them. CDR1 and CDR2 from the germline V gene are MGHRA and YSYEKL. This CDR3 has 14 amino acids. The CDR3: CASSQASGLDLAFF. The CDR3 DNA is TGCGCCAGCAGCCAAGCTTCAGGGCTCGATCTCGCTTTCTTT.

This rearrangement joins TRBV25-1 to TRBJ2-3; 7 bases are shared with TRBD2. CDR3 length: 15 residues. V lost 3 bases, J lost 0 bases, and 3 bases stayed unmatched. Germline values: CDR1 MGHDK, CDR2 SYGVNS. This chain's CDR3 is CASSDRGVSTDTQYF. The CDR3, as DNA: TGTGCCAGCAGTGATCGGGGGGTTAGCACAGATACGCAGTATTTT. Variable domain in full (rest from reference TRBV25-1 and TRBJ2-3): EADIYQTPRYLVIGTGKKITLECSQTMGHDKMYWYQQDPGMELHLIHYSYGVNSTEKGDLSSESTVSRIRTEHFPLTLESARPSHTSQYLCASSDRGVSTDTQYFGPGTRLTVL.

This clone occurred once. A read error may produce the germline difference seen at one junction end. The V call is TRBV7-7, the J call TRBJ2-5; 7 nucleotides line up with TRBD1. CDR3 length equals 14 residues. The germline gives CDR1 SSHAT, CDR2 FNYEAQ (reference sequence). This chain's CDR3 is CASSSQGVQETQYF. The CDR3 nucleotides read TGTGCTAGCAGCTCTCAGGGGGTACAAGAGACCCAGTACTTC.

The rearrangement joins TRBV4-3 to TRBJ2-5, with no clear D. The CDR3 extends over 13 amino acids. CDR1 LGHNA and CDR2 YSLEER come from the germline V gene. Deletions cut 3 bases from V and 3 bases from J, with 8 bases between. The CDR3 nucleotides read TGCGCCAGCAGCCAGTTCTCGGAAGAGACCCAGTACTTC. Protein: CASSQFSEETQYF.

V is TRBV2 and J is TRBJ2-7; TRBD2 might be the D (5 bases). Deletions cut 10 bases from V and 5 bases from J, with 18 bases between. The CDR3 contains 13 residues. From germline, CDR1 is SNHLY and CDR2 FYNNEI. The CDR3 coding sequence is TGTGCCACAAGACTACGCACCGGCGACGAGCAGTACTTC. It translates to CATRLRTGDEQYF. Full variable domain (outside the CDR3, taken from reference TRBV2 and TRBJ2-7): EPEVTQTPSHQVTQMGQEVILRCVPISNHLYFYWYRQILGQKVEFLVSFYNNEISEKSEIFDDQFSVERPDGSNFTLKIRSTKLEDSAMYFCATRLRTGDEQYFGPGTRLTVT.

This chain joins TRBV7-6 and TRBJ2-6, with TRBD2 matching over 10 bases. V shed 4 bases, J shed 0 bases, and the junction held 6 bases outside the gene matches. Germline CDR1 SGHVS, CDR2 FNYEAQ. The CDR3 contains 18 residues. Here the CDR3 reads CASSYLAGENSGANVLTF. CDR3 nucleotides: TGTGCCAGCAGCTACCTAGCGGGGGAAAACTCTGGGGCCAACGTCCTGACTTTC.

This chain connects TRBV7-6 to TRBJ2-5, with 10 bases that match TRBD2. The germline CDR1 and CDR2 sequences are SGHVS and FNYEAQ. The CDR3 spans 15 residues. J was trimmed by 5 bases and V by 5 bases; bases with no gene match: 8. CDR3 loop: CASSLLAGAGETQYF. The CDR3 DNA reads as TGTGCCAGCAGCCTTCTAGCGGGAGCGGGGGAGACCCAGTACTTC.